These T cell receptor beta chains were read from a single sample in a study of blood T cells in healthy people across ages. TCRdb re-called the 5' RACE reads through MiXCR, storing one row per CDR3 protein. The sample has 1,800,000 or so distinct CDR3 sequences, roughly two fifths seen once. The source material was blood. The receptors derive from a human donor in good health. Both conserved end residues are part of each CDR3. The size field is filled for only some rows; it gives once, few, many or a size class.

v_gene	abundance	CDR3aa
TRBV20-1	few	CSALTSGGANEQFF
TRBV6-5	-	CASSPGLKNIQYF
TRBV4-2	-	CASSQDPASRYNEQFF
TRBV6-5	few	CASSYSAVRGYTF
TRBV6-6	few	CASSYRDGGSEQYF
TRBV5-1	many	CASSFGTSGNEQFF
TRBV12-3/TRBV12-4	-	CASRVGQQNTEAFF
TRBV11-2	-	CASSLDPEPYEQYF
TRBV4-3	few	CASSQANMGVEAFF
TRBV20-1	few	CSAREGSVLGYTF
TRBV15	few	CATSPEWGGFGNEQYF
TRBV5-5	-	CASSLTPDRLETQYF
TRBV20-1	-	CSASAGGRSSYNEQFF
TRBV29-1	-	CSVTLSVGGSNQPQHF
TRBV7-8	-	CASRDTVPNTEAFF
TRBV7-2	many	CASSLQGRDTEAFF
TRBV5-1	-	CASSRTWVQGNTEAFF
TRBV15	-	CATSRERVNTEAFF
TRBV6-5	-	CASSYSWGDSYEQFF
TRBV12-3/TRBV12-4	-	CASSKTGSVGGLFF
TRBV28	-	CASRYPGGKTQYF
TRBV20-1	many	CSARDREKLFF
TRBV20-1	-	CSASYGFRGYTF
TRBV15	-	CATSRDRTATIQYF
TRBV5-5	-	CASSLVGTGGTQPQHF
TRBV20-1	-	CSAPLDRGPEAFF
TRBV29-1	few	CSVASGQRGHNEQFF
TRBV7-8	-	CACSLGGWETQYF
TRBV11-2	-	CASSRTGSMNTEAFF
TRBV28	-	CASSSQGTAGNEQLF
TRBV20-1	-	CSAKGQLDQPQHF
TRBV29-1	-	CSVDAVYGYTF
TRBV20-1	many	CSARDFMRGGNYNEQFF
TRBV7-2	-	CASSLLSGAGELFF
TRBV12-3/TRBV12-4	-	CASSFGARGSPLHF
TRBV4-3	-	CASSRQVRAEAFF
TRBV28	-	CASSMGGQVGYEQYF
TRBV4-3	-	CASSQDLLDTDTQYF
TRBV25-1	few	CASSEYPGLAGGNEQFF
TRBV5-1	-	CASSRYRGTDTQYF